The rows below give T cell receptor beta chains drawn from one sample of a study of lymphopenia after photon versus proton radiotherapy. Profiling relied on immunoSEQ multiplex PCR, and the TCRdb table lists in-frame clones only, not all of them. The sample lists 150,000 to 200,000 clones; about nine tenths were seen once. Sample: peripheral blood, taken from a patient treated with photon-based radiotherapy. The origin of the receptors is a man aged 50 or older with gastric cancer. The CDR3 runs from the conserved cysteine through the conserved F or W. A D gene is named only where the DNA matches it firmly. The listing skips clone size in some rows; elsewhere it reads once, few, many or a size class.

NA	NA	TRBV6-5	TRBJ2-7	CASSPGTIYEQYF	TGTGCCAGCAGCCCAGGGACCATCTACGAGCAGTACTTC
once	NA	TRBV5-1	TRBJ1-5	CASSLDRGNQPQHF	TGCGCCAGCAGCTTGGACAGGGGCAATCAGCCCCAGCATTTT
once	TRBD1	TRBV6-6	TRBJ2-7	CASRTGTGSYEQYF	TGTGCCAGCAGAACCGGGACAGGTTCCTACGAGCAGTACTTC
NA	TRBD1	TRBV6-5	TRBJ2-5	CARMASTGEQETQYF	TGTGCCAGGATGGCTTCTACAGGGGAGCAAGAGACCCAGTACTTC
NA	NA	TRBV7-9	TRBJ2-2	CASSSRDLTGELFF	TGTGCCAGCAGCTCCCGGGACCTCACCGGGGAGCTGTTTTTT
NA	NA	TRBV4-2	TRBJ2-1	CASSFERYSSYNEQFF	TGTGCCAGCAGCTTCGAGCGGTACAGCTCCTACAATGAGCAGTTCTTC
few	NA	TRBV28	TRBJ1-2	CASSPWRGDYGYTF	TGTGCCAGCAGCCCGTGGAGGGGAGACTATGGCTACACCTTC
NA	NA	TRBV9	TRBJ1-6	CASSVGLTQGSPLHF	TGTGCCAGCAGCGTAGGCCTCACTCAGGGATCACCCCTCCACTTT
NA	NA	TRBV5-4	TRBJ1-4	CASSLGPQENEKLFF	TGTGCCAGCAGCCTCGGGCCCCAGGAGAATGAAAAACTGTTTTTT
NA	TRBD2	TRBV5-5	TRBJ2-3	CASSASTSADTQYF	TGTGCCAGCAGCGCCTCTACTAGCGCAGATACGCAGTATTTT
once	NA	TRBV19	TRBJ1-5	CASSMEQGWQPQHF	TGTGCCAGTAGTATGGAGCAGGGCTGGCAGCCCCAGCATTTT
NA	NA	TRBV19	TRBJ2-3	CASSRRREVTDTQYF	TGTGCCAGTAGTAGGCGGCGGGAAGTCACAGATACGCAGTATTTT
NA	NA	TRBV10-2	TRBJ2-5	CASSEGHPEGETQYF	TGCGCCAGCAGTGAGGGTCATCCAGAAGGAGAGACCCAGTACTTC
NA	NA	TRBV11-3	TRBJ1-1	CASSLDGRGAFF	TGTGCCAGCAGCTTAGATGGGAGGGGAGCTTTCTTT
NA	NA	TRBV5-5	TRBJ2-4	CASSLDSAKNIQYF	TGTGCCAGCAGCCTTGACTCCGCCAAAAACATTCAGTACTTC
few	TRBD1	TRBV5-8	TRBJ1-3	CASSYGQGVNTIYF	TGTGCCAGCAGTTATGGACAGGGAGTAAACACCATATATTTT
NA	TRBD1	TRBV29-1	TRBJ2-3	CSVRTGDSTDTQYF	TGCAGCGTGCGGACAGGGGATAGCACAGATACGCAGTATTTT
NA	NA	TRBV27	TRBJ1-2	CASSLSDGRSYGYTF	TGTGCCAGCAGTTTATCGGACGGAAGGTCCTATGGCTACACCTTC
NA	NA	TRBV6-6	TRBJ2-7	CASSNPSFYEQYF	TGTGCCAGCAGTAACCCCAGCTTCTACGAGCAGTACTTC
NA	TRBD1	TRBV7-9	TRBJ1-4	CASRRGISGGKLFF	TGTGCCAGCAGACGAGGAATCTCAGGGGGGAAACTGTTTTTT
NA	NA	TRBV27	TRBJ2-2	CASRSLRGRELFF	TGTGCCAGCAGATCACTCAGGGGCCGGGAGCTGTTTTTT
once	TRBD1	TRBV10-3	TRBJ1-1	CAISEVGQGRDTEAFF	TGTGCCATCAGTGAGGTGGGACAGGGGAGGGACACTGAAGCTTTCTTT
NA	NA	TRBV7-2	TRBJ1-2	CASSLAYRAGANYGYTF	TGTGCCAGCAGCTTAGCGTACAGGGCAGGGGCTAACTATGGCTACACCTTC
NA	NA	TRBV9	TRBJ2-3	CASSVGRTDTQYF	TGTGCCAGCAGCGTAGGCAGGACAGATACGCAGTATTTT
NA	NA	TRBV19	TRBJ1-2	CASSAPAAYGYTF	TGTGCCAGTAGTGCTCCCGCTGCCTATGGCTACACCTTC
NA	NA	TRBV9	TRBJ2-1	CASSTTGGLAVYNEQFF	TGTGCCAGCAGCACTACGGGGGGCCTAGCAGTCTACAATGAGCAGTTCTTC
NA	TRBD1	TRBV10-3	TRBJ2-6	CAISGTGYSGANVLTF	TGTGCCATCAGTGGGACAGGCTACTCTGGGGCCAACGTCCTGACTTTC
NA	NA	TRBV4-1	TRBJ2-5	CASSQPRSGLRTQYF	TGCGCCAGCAGCCAACCACGATCGGGGCTCCGAACCCAGTACTTC
NA	TRBD1	TRBV5-6	TRBJ1-5	CASSRDRGQGNQPQHF	TGTGCCAGCAGTCGTGACAGGGGTCAGGGCAATCAGCCCCAGCATTTT
NA	NA	TRBV6-1	TRBJ2-5	CASTRTHSLETQYF	TGTGCCAGCACCAGGACCCACTCTCTTGAGACCCAGTACTTC
NA	TRBD1	TRBV4-1	TRBJ1-5	CASSQAVTGTESNQPQHF	TGCGCCAGCAGCCAAGCCGTAACAGGGACAGAAAGCAATCAGCCCCAGCATTTT
NA	NA	TRBV4-1	TRBJ2-2	CASSQQPGLPRYTGELFF	TGCGCCAGCAGCCAACAACCGGGACTTCCTCGTTACACCGGGGAGCTGTTTTTT
NA	NA	TRBV6-6	TRBJ1-5	CASTLDGVSNQPQHF	TGTGCCAGCACCCTAGACGGGGTTAGCAATCAGCCCCAGCATTTT